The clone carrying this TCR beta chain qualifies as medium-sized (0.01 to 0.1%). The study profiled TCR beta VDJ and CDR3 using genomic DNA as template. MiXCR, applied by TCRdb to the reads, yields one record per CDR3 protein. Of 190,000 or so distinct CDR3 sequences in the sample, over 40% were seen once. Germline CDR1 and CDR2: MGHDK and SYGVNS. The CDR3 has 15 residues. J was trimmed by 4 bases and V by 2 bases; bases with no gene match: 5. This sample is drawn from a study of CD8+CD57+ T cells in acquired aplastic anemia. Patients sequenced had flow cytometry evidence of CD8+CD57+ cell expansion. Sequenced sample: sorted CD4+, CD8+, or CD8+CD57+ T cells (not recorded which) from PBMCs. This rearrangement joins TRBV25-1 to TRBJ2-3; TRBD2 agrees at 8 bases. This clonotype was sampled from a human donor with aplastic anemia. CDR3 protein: CASSETGGWADTQYF. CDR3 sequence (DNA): TGTGCCAGCAGTGAAACGGGAGGGTGGGCAGATACGCAGTATTTT.